These 2 T cell receptor beta chains came from one sample sequenced in a study of T cells and copy number aberrations in small-cell lung cancer. Profiling relied on immunoSEQ multiplex PCR, and the TCRdb table lists in-frame clones only, not all of them. The table has about 6,600 clones, roughly four fifths seen once; the top ten hold roughly 9.5%. The sample was normal tissue next to the tumor. The origin of the receptors is a woman aged 70-85 years with small cell lung cancer. Some clones in this sample may be carry-over from other donors' samples.

Concerning this clone: This likely stems from a read error, as it lies one base from a far larger clone. The V call is TRBV2, the J call TRBJ2-1; tentative D call: TRBD1 (5 bases). The V gene lost 1 base and the J gene lost 11 bases, with 15 bases spanning the gap. Germline V gene data show CDR1 as SNHLY and CDR2 as FYNNEI. This CDR3 has 14 residues. CDR3 sequence (DNA): TGTGCCAGCAGTGAAGATCCAGGGTGGATTAAGCAGTTCTTC. Its translation is CASSEDPGWIKQFF.

This chain joins TRBV7-2 and TRBJ1-5; D gene unclear. Germline V gene sequence: CDR1 SGHTA, CDR2 FQGNSA. The CDR3 is made up of 15 amino acids. V dropped 1 base and J dropped 0 bases, with 7 bases sitting between them. CDR3 coding DNA: TGTGCCAGCAGCTTAGGGTTCGCTAGCAATCAGCCCCAGCATTTT. Protein sequence: CASSLGFASNQPQHF.